This is a list of T cell receptor beta chains from one sample in a study of T cells after yellow fever vaccination. One entry per CDR3 protein results from TCRdb running MiXCR on the 5' RACE reads. The data hold hundreds of thousands of distinct CDR3 sequences, with under 15% observed a single time. The sample consisted of CD4+ T cells sorted from PBMCs, taken 15 days after the yellow fever booster vaccination. The receptor source for this set is a man aged 18-30 years who received the YFV17D yellow fever vaccine. CDR3s include the opening cysteine and the closing phenylalanine or tryptophan.

TRBJ2-6 | TRBV9 | CASSVGPSGANVLTF
TRBJ2-5 | TRBV6-5 | CASRYRRTQYF
TRBJ1-2 | TRBV15 | CATSRTRDGLGYTF
TRBJ2-1 | TRBV20-1 | CSAPIAGGLTPERFF
TRBJ1-2 | TRBV7-9 | CASSIPDRGNGYTF
TRBJ1-1 | TRBV7-2 | CASSILRGIEAFF
TRBJ1-3 | TRBV9 | CASSVGGTATGNTIYF
TRBJ2-1 | TRBV5-1 | CASSLWQDPGDEQFF
TRBJ1-6 | TRBV27 | CASSLQGVGSPLHF
TRBJ1-5 | TRBV9 | CASILPGQGNQPQHF
TRBJ2-3 | TRBV11-2 | CASSKDSTDTQYF
TRBJ2-5 | TRBV19 | CASSTGEGETQYF
TRBJ1-1 | TRBV5-4 | CASSVSQGRYTEAFF
TRBJ2-2 | TRBV3-1 | CASRLSGDHTGELFF
TRBJ2-7 | TRBV10-3 | CAISDGPYEQYF
TRBJ2-2 | TRBV10-3 | CAIRVTGTGELFF
TRBJ2-2 | TRBV6-5 | CASSYSFVPANTGELFF
TRBJ2-1 | TRBV3-1 | CASSQGGLAVYNEQFF
TRBJ2-2 | TRBV21-1 | CASSKSKVTGELFF
TRBJ1-1 | TRBV2 | CASRPTGEAFF
TRBJ2-1 | TRBV3-1 | CASSKRQGRSYNEQFF
TRBJ1-6 | TRBV3-1 | CASSLNPGSSYNSPLHF
TRBJ2-1 | TRBV6-2/TRBV6-3 | CASSPGLAGGLDEQFF
TRBJ2-3 | TRBV5-4 | CASSPDPTDTQYF
TRBJ2-2 | TRBV29-1 | CSVEVTAGELFF
TRBJ2-7 | TRBV21-1 | CASSKGTYEQYF
TRBJ2-3 | TRBV10-3 | CAISDRLAGLSDTQYF
TRBJ1-6 | TRBV2 | CASSDGDSPLHF
TRBJ1-1 | TRBV20-1 | CSARDYRGPDTEAFF
TRBJ1-2 | TRBV6-5 | CASSDYNRVRGYTF
TRBJ2-5 | TRBV7-3 | CASSLGVAVFQETQYF
TRBJ2-5 | TRBV7-9 | CASSLTSLETQYF
TRBJ1-1 | TRBV6-6 | CASSPPSLNTEAFF
TRBJ2-7 | TRBV5-1 | CASSLAHGVSYEQYF
TRBJ2-2 | TRBV6-5 | CASSLYLGQGGHTGELFF
TRBJ1-2 | TRBV5-4 | CASSEGPSLFGYTF
TRBJ2-3 | TRBV5-1 | CASYRTFRTDTQYF
TRBJ2-2 | TRBV7-3 | CASSLMGSPGELFF
TRBJ1-2 | TRBV6-2/TRBV6-3 | CASSYEAGLGYTF
TRBJ1-1 | TRBV11-2 | CASSQLLKNTEAFF
TRBJ1-1 | TRBV5-1 | CASSQWRTSSNTRAFF
TRBJ1-2 | TRBV7-9 | CASSLNSAPGYTF
TRBJ2-5 | TRBV5-1 | CASSLDPPLETQYF
TRBJ2-3 | TRBV9 | CASSGGTSAWGDTQYF
TRBJ1-2 | TRBV19 | CASSGWDENYGYTF
TRBJ2-5 | TRBV24-1 | CATSETPARTQYF
TRBJ2-4 | TRBV5-1 | CASSDITGENIQYF
TRBJ1-2 | TRBV11-2 | CASSLLRQDPTNGYTF
TRBJ1-1 | TRBV11-3 | CASSSFERRTGVLFF
TRBJ1-5 | TRBV6-1 | CASRSSLASQPQHF
TRBJ2-6 | TRBV18 | CASSRDRAAGANVLTF
TRBJ1-2 | TRBV5-1 | CASSGQPTATYGYTF
TRBJ1-1 | TRBV20-1 | CSARAPRQGGTEAFF
TRBJ2-3 | TRBV6-5 | CASSYSRQGHSTDTQYF
TRBJ2-3 | TRBV4-2 | CASSQVASGGNTQYF
TRBJ2-2 | TRBV7-8 | CASRTGGGAGELFF
TRBJ1-6 | TRBV7-2 | CASSPAGGRQGNSPLHF